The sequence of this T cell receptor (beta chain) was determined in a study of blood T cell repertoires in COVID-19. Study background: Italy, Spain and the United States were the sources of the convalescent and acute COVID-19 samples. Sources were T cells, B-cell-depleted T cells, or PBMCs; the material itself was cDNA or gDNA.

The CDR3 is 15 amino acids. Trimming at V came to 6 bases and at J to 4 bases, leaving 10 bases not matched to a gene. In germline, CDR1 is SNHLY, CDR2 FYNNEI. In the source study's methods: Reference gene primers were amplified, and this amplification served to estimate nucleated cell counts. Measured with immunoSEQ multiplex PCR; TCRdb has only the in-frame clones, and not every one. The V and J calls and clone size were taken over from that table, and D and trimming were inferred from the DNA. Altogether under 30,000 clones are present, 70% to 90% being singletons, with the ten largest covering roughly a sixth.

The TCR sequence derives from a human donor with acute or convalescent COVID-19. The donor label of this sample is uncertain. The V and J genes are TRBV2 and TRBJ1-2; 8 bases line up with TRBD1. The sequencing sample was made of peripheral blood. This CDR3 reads CASSQTPDRAYGYTF. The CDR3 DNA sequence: TGTGCCAGCAGCCAGACCCCGGACAGGGCCTATGGCTACACCTTC.